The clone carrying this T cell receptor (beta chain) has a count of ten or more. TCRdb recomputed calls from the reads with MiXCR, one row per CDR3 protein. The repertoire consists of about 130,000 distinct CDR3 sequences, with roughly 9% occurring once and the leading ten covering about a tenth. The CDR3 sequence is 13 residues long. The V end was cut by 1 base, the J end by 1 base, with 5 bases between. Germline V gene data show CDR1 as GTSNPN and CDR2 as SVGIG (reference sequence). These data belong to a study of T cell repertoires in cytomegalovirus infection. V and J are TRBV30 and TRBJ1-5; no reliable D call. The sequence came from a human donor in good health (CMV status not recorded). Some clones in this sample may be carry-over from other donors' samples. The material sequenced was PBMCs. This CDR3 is CAWSAGSNQPQHF. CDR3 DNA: TGTGCCTGGAGTGCGGGCAGCAATCAGCCCCAGCATTTT.